In its sample, the clone carrying this T cell receptor (beta chain) was seen many times. Germline trimming cut 5 bases from V and 3 bases from J; bases unmatched to any gene: 9. Germline loops: CDR1 SGHVS, CDR2 FQNEAQ. The CDR3 sequence is 16 residues long. These data are taken from a study of T cells in Graves' hyperthyroidism and ophthalmopathy. The source material, RNA transcripts, was used to amplify TCR beta CDR3 regions. The HTBI primer set drove a first-round RT-PCR of the TCR CDR3. TCRdb recomputed calls from the multiplex PCR reads with MiXCR, one row per CDR3 protein. The table lists around 380,000 distinct CDR3 sequences, 13% of them singletons.

What was sequenced was blood. The V gene is TRBV7-8, the J gene TRBJ2-3; 9 bases map to TRBD1. This receptor was obtained from a man aged 25-45 years with Graves' hyperthyroidism that later progressed to Graves' ophthalmopathy. The CDR3 DNA is TGTGCCAGCAGCCTACAGGGGGCCCATATGACAGATACGCAGTATTTT. Its protein is CASSLQGAHMTDTQYF. Supplemented by reference TRBV7-8 and TRBJ2-3, the full variable domain reads GAGVSQSPRYKVAKRGQDVALRCDPISGHVSLFWYQQALGQGPEFLTYFQNEAQLDKSGLPSDRFFAERPEGSVSTLKIQRTQQEDSAVYLCASSLQGAHMTDTQYFGPGTRLTVL.